This TCR beta chain appears in the sequencing data of a study of blood T cell repertoires in COVID-19. Overall study context: Sources were T cells, B-cell-depleted T cells, or PBMCs; the material itself was cDNA or gDNA.

Those who participated ranged in age from roughly 18 to 90 years and resided in about two dozen US areas. Self-reported history from a screening survey and questionnaire set each donor's cohort. CDR1 and CDR2 (germline): SGHRS, YFSETQ. This CDR3 is built from 14 residues. Deletions cut 0 bases from V and 1 base from J, with 8 bases between. Methods used by the authors: Researchers report that nucleated cell counts were estimated from reference gene primer amplification. Here immunoSEQ multiplex PCR was the method, and the copy in TCRdb shows in-frame clones only, minus some. V and J calls and clone size are those listed in that table; D and trimming were worked out from the DNA. In the table there are fewer than 350,000 clones, almost 90% of which are singletons.

What was sequenced was PBMCs or T cells enriched from blood (not recorded which). The chain is built from TRBV5-1 and TRBJ2-7; D remains unclear. This receptor was obtained from a woman in her thirties who had been exposed to COVID-19. This CDR3 reads CASSLAVASYEQYF. CDR3 nucleotides: TGCGCCAGCAGCTTGGCAGTAGCATCCTACGAGCAGTACTTC.